The 17 T cell receptor beta chains below come from one sample, sequenced in a study of blood T cell repertoires in COVID-19 (dated by TCRdb to 2018 to 2021). The library was built by means of the immunoSEQ multiplex PCR assay. In TCRdb, the immuneACCESS table is reduced to in-frame sequences with V and J assigned. These tables do not hold every clone; where another copy was compared, an unresolved V gene accounts for under half, and the others remain unexplained. Recorded for this sample are hundreds of thousands of clones; about 90% of them occurred a single time. 0.8% to 1% of the sample comes from the top ten. The sample consisted of peripheral blood. These receptors came from a man between 18 and 35 years old with COVID-19, enrolled during active disease.

A note on this clone: Different DNA sequences within this sample yield the same CDR3. This chain's CDR3 is CASSLAGTYNEQFF. CDR3 coding DNA: TGTGCCAGCAGTTTAGCAGGGACCTACAATGAGCAGTTCTTC. The rearrangement uses TRBV27 and TRBJ2-1, with D maybe TRBD1 (5 bases). The CDR3 runs to 14 residues. V lost 2 bases and J lost 2, with 7 bases in between. Germline V CDR1 and CDR2: MNHEY, SMNVEV (reference sequence).

The chain joins TRBV5-4 to TRBJ1-1, with a weak D call TRBD1 (5 bases). Germline V CDR1 and CDR2: SGHNT, YYREEE (reference sequence). CDR3 length: 16 amino acids. The V gene lost 4 bases and the J gene lost 6 bases, with 22 bases spanning the gap. The CDR3 is CASSRGSWDTAAEAFF. DNA of the CDR3: TGTGCCAGCAGCCGGGGGTCGTGGGATACGGCTGCTGAAGCTTTCTTT.

The CDR3 DNA follows: TGTGCCAGCCGATTACAGGGTAATCAGCCCCAGCATTTT. As protein: CASRLQGNQPQHF. This chain links TRBV6-1 with TRBJ1-5; D is possibly TRBD1 (6 bases). CDR1 MNHNS and CDR2 SASEGT come from the germline V gene. This CDR3 has 13 amino acids. The V gene lost 8 bases and the J gene lost 4 bases, with 12 bases spanning the gap.

This clone occurred a few times. V is TRBV10-1 and J is TRBJ1-5, with D perhaps TRBD1 (6 bases). V lost 5 bases and J lost 7, with 9 bases in between. CDR1 and CDR2 (germline): WNHNN, SYGVQD (reference sequence). There are 12 residues in the CDR3. CDR3 nucleotides: TGCGCCAGCAGTCACAGGGACCAGCCCCAGCATTTT. The encoded protein is CASSHRDQPQHF.

The chain combines TRBV9 with TRBJ2-1; a possible D gene is TRBD2 (5 bases). Between the trimmed V and J ends, which lost 4 bases and 10 bases, there was a span of 9 bases. The CDR3 extends over 11 amino acids. From germline, CDR1 is SGDLS and CDR2 YYNGEE. CDR3 amino acids: CASSLAREQFF. CDR3 sequence (DNA): TGTGCCAGCAGCCTAGCTCGGGAGCAGTTCTTC.

V and J are TRBV19 and TRBJ1-6, with D perhaps matching TRBD1 (6 bases). This CDR3 has 16 residues. Germline loops: CDR1 LNHDA, CDR2 SQIVND (reference sequence). The V end lost 3 bases, the J end lost 7 bases, and 16 bases lay between the germline ends. The CDR3 nucleotides read TGTGCCAGTAGTATTTCTTGGGGCAGGGGAAATTCACCCCTCCACTTT. Translation: CASSISWGRGNSPLHF.

In DNA, the CDR3 is TGTGCCAGCAGCTTGGGCGGGGGGCGCCGGTCCGGGGAGCTGTTTTTT. Translating gives CASSLGGGRRSGELFF. The J gene is TRBJ2-2, the V gene TRBV11-2; 8 bases are shared with TRBD2. J was trimmed by 6 bases and V by 3 bases; bases with no gene match: 9. CDR3 length: 16 residues. CDR1 SGHAT and CDR2 FQNNGV come from the germline V gene. Based on the CDR3 plus reference TRBV11-2 and TRBJ2-2, the full variable domain is EAGVAQSPRYKIIEKRQSVAFWCNPISGHATLYWYQQILGQGPKLLIQFQNNGVVDDSQLPKDRFSAERLKGVDSTLKIQPAKLEDSAVYLCASSLGGGRRSGELFFGEGSRLTVL.

V gene TRBV5-1 combines with J gene TRBJ2-3; 12 bases line up with TRBD2. The CDR3 length is 15 residues. CDR1 and CDR2 from the germline V gene are SGHRS and YFSETQ. The J segment lost 5 bases and the V segment lost 5 bases, leaving 6 bases of the junction unmatched. In DNA form, the CDR3 reads TGCGCCAGCAGACGTTTGACTAGCGGGGGAGATACGCAGTATTTT. Translation: CASRRLTSGGDTQYF.

V gene TRBV7-2 combines with J gene TRBJ2-5, with 10 bases that match TRBD2. CDR3 size: 17 residues. Germline CDR1 is SGHTA and CDR2 is FQGNSA. V was pared by 3 bases and J by 5 bases, with 12 bases of the junction left unmatched. The CDR3 nucleotides are TGTGCCAGCAGCTTCGGGCTAGCGGGAGTTTCGTGGGAGACCCAGTACTTC. It is translated as CASSFGLAGVSWETQYF.

The V gene is TRBV27, the J gene TRBJ1-3; D is possibly TRBD1 (6 bases). Germline CDR1 MNHEY, CDR2 SMNVEV (reference sequence). The CDR3 is 17 amino acids. V was cut by 1 base and J by 0 bases, with 13 bases left in between. The CDR3 DNA sequence: TGTGCCAGCAGTTTATTAGGACAGCTAAACTCTGGAAACACCATATATTTT. Translating gives CASSLLGQLNSGNTIYF.

V is TRBV6-6 and J is TRBJ1-5; 7 bases map to TRBD1. The J segment lost 0 bases and the V segment lost 9 bases, leaving 8 bases of the junction unmatched. This CDR3 comprises 15 residues. Germline CDR1 reads MNHNY; CDR2 reads SVGAGI (reference sequence). Written as DNA, the CDR3 is TGTGCCAGTGCGGACAGGCGGGGTAGCAATCAGCCCCAGCATTTT. Its protein is CASADRRGSNQPQHF.

This sequence joins TRBV6-6 and TRBJ1-3; maybe TRBD1 (6 bases). The CDR3 is made up of 16 amino acids. Trimming removed 7 bases from V and 4 bases from J, with 20 bases in between. Looked up from germline, CDR1 is MNHNY and CDR2 is SVGAGI (reference sequence). The CDR3 loop reads CASTQGRAEIGNTIYF. The CDR3 coding sequence is TGTGCCAGCACCCAGGGGCGGGCCGAAATCGGAAACACCATATATTTT.

The gene calls are TRBV6-5 and TRBJ2-5, with D possibly being TRBD1 (5 bases). CDR3 length equals 13 residues. With 7 bases removed from V and 5 bases from J, the gap between germline ends came to 14 bases. Germline CDR1 is MNHEY and CDR2 is SVGAGI. The CDR3 bases are TGTGCCAGCAACCAAAGGGGAAGGGAGACCCAGTACTTC. This sequence encodes CASNQRGRETQYF.

This sequence joins TRBV18 and TRBJ1-3; 7 bases align to TRBD1. CDR3 length: 14 amino acids. V was clipped by 3 bases and J by 8 bases; unmatched bases: 7. Per the germline V gene, CDR1 is KGHSH and CDR2 is LQKENI. CDR3 sequence reads: CASSPGTARDTIYF. Written as DNA, the CDR3 is TGTGCCAGCTCACCCGGGACAGCTAGGGACACCATATATTTT.

This chain joins TRBV19 and TRBJ2-2, with TRBD2 as a possible D gene (6 bases). Trimming took 7 bases from V and 0 from J, leaving 9 bases between them. The CDR3 length is 14 residues. CDR1 is LNHDA and CDR2 is SQIVND in the germline V gene (reference sequence). The CDR3 coding sequence is TGTGCCAGTAACGGAGGGACGAACACCGGGGAGCTGTTTTTT. This sequence encodes CASNGGTNTGELFF.

This chain links TRBV15 with TRBJ1-4; 7 bases line up with TRBD1. V lost 0 bases, J lost 7 bases, and 20 bases stayed unmatched. The germline gives CDR1 LNHNV, CDR2 YYDKDF (reference sequence). The CDR3 length is 20 residues. The CDR3 sequence: CATSRDLFLGRGTVSEKLFF. In nucleotides, the CDR3 is TGTGCCACCAGCAGAGATCTCTTTCTTGGTAGGGGGACAGTGAGTGAAAAACTGTTTTTT.

V and J are TRBV29-1 and TRBJ2-7; 10 positions agree with TRBD2. The J segment lost 6 bases and the V segment lost 7 bases, leaving 9 bases of the junction unmatched. From germline, CDR1 is SQVTM and CDR2 ANQGSEA. The length of the CDR3 is 13 residues. The CDR3, as DNA: TGCAGCGCGACCCTAGCGGGAGTCGGCGAGCAGTACTTC. Its translation is CSATLAGVGEQYF.